What follows are 17 T cell receptor beta chains derived from one specimen sequenced in a study of CD8 T cells in Susac syndrome. RNA in amounts of roughly 0.45 to 1 ug was reverse transcribed with random hexamers. TCRdb processed the immunoSEQ multiplex PCR reads anew with MiXCR; each CDR3 protein has one entry. The sample has some 160,000 distinct CDR3 sequences, roughly 94% seen once. The specimen sequenced was CD4+ T cells from PBMCs. Receptors originate from a human donor with Susac syndrome.

CDR3 amino acids: CASSPDRTQETQYF. As DNA, the CDR3 is TGTGCCAGCAGTCCGGACAGAACCCAAGAGACCCAGTACTTC. The chain recombines TRBV12-3 or TRBV12-4 with TRBJ2-5, with D possibly matching TRBD1 (6 bases). V was shortened by 5 bases and J by 1 base, with 11 bases between the two germline ends. CDR3 length: 14 residues.

The chain carries TRBV9 and TRBJ2-1; no clear D gene. CDR3 length: 14 residues. Germline values: CDR1 SGDLS, CDR2 YYNGEE. V shed 0 bases and J shed 4 bases, with 8 bases lying between them. The CDR3 sequence: CASSVVSTYNEQFF. Here the CDR3 DNA reads TGTGCCAGCAGCGTAGTTTCCACGTACAATGAGCAGTTCTTC.

The count of this clonotype is one. J is TRBJ2-5 and V is TRBV5-4; TRBD1 matches 10 bases. The CDR3 is 16 residues long. The germline gives CDR1 SGHNT, CDR2 YYREEE (reference sequence). The ends lost 3 bases at V and 1 base at J; junction bases unmatched: 6. The CDR3 DNA reads as TGTGCCAGCAGCTCGACAGGGGGCGCCCCCCAAGAGACCCAGTACTTC. Translation gives CASSSTGGAPQETQYF.

The chain links TRBV29-1 to TRBJ2-7; 8 bases match TRBD2. V gave up 4 bases and J gave up 5 bases; unmatched junction bases: 13. This CDR3 contains 15 residues. The germline V gene has CDR1 SQVTM and CDR2 ANQGSEA. The CDR3 loop reads CSVVPGLGGRHEQYF. The CDR3 coding sequence is TGCAGCGTTGTACCGGGACTAGGGGGGCGTCACGAGCAGTACTTC.

The rearrangement joins TRBV7-8 to TRBJ2-1; 7 bases fit TRBD2. V lost 0 bases, J lost 2 bases, and 1 base stayed unmatched. Germline CDR1 is SGHVS and CDR2 is FQNEAQ. This CDR3 region has 15 residues. CDR3 coding DNA: TGTGCCAGCAGCTTAGCGGGGGGGACCTACAATGAGCAGTTCTTC. Residues: CASSLAGGTYNEQFF. Supplemented by reference TRBV7-8 and TRBJ2-1, the full variable domain reads GAGVSQSPRYKVAKRGQDVALRCDPISGHVSLFWYQQALGQGPEFLTYFQNEAQLDKSGLPSDRFFAERPEGSVSTLKIQRTQQEDSAVYLCASSLAGGTYNEQFFGPGTRLTVL.

The rearrangement links TRBV20-1 to TRBJ2-3; 7 bases align to TRBD2. Per germline, CDR1 DFQATT and CDR2 SNEGSKA (reference sequence). V lost 3 bases and J lost 4; bases outside the gene matches: 7. The CDR3 has 14 residues. The CDR3 nucleotides are TGCAGTGCTAGTGTCGGGGGGTCCGCAGATACGCAGTATTTT. Translation gives CSASVGGSADTQYF.

The V call is TRBV2, the J call TRBJ1-2, with 7 bases identical to TRBD1. The V segment lost 6 bases and the J segment 3 bases; nucleotides outside the gene matches: 1. Germline values: CDR1 SNHLY, CDR2 FYNNEI. CDR3 length equals 12 residues. CDR3 amino acids: CASRGTDYGYTF. Here the CDR3 DNA reads TGTGCCAGCAGGGGGACAGACTATGGCTACACCTTC.

This clonotype was detected once. The chain employs TRBV2 and TRBJ2-5, with D unresolved. The CDR3 spans 13 residues. Trimming removed 4 bases from V and 2 bases from J, with 8 bases in between. Per the germline V gene, CDR1 is SNHLY and CDR2 is FYNNEI. The CDR3 here is CASSARLQETQYF. The CDR3 region has the DNA TGTGCCAGCAGTGCCCGGTTACAAGAGACCCAGTACTTC.

The chain joins TRBV12-3 or TRBV12-4 to TRBJ2-2, with 9 positions matching TRBD1. The V segment lost 7 bases and the J segment 5 bases; nucleotides outside the gene matches: 14. The CDR3 contains 17 residues. For the CDR3, the DNA is TGTGCCAGCACCTTACTCTATACAGGGGGCGCAACCGGGGAGCTGTTTTTT. It encodes CASTLLYTGGATGELFF.

As concerns this clonotype: The junction and the germline gene differ at one end; a read error may be behind it. The rearrangement links TRBV14 to TRBJ2-3; D call uncertain. The V gene's germline CDR1 is SGHDN and CDR2 FVKESK. The CDR3 extends over 12 amino acids. The CDR3 DNA reads as TGTGCCAGCAGCCAGGGCACAGTTACGCAGTATTTT. This translates into CASSQGTVTQYF.

The chain combines TRBV5-1 with TRBJ1-3; D is unclear. The CDR3 extends over 14 amino acids. V lost 0 bases to trimming and J lost 0 bases, with 4 bases between them. CDR1 and CDR2 from the germline V gene are SGHRS and YFSETQ. The CDR3 DNA follows: TGCGCCAGCAGCTTGGCTTTCTCTGGAAACACCATATATTTT. Protein product: CASSLAFSGNTIYF.

The J gene is TRBJ1-1, the V gene TRBV20-1; 8 nucleotides line up with TRBD1. After removal of 3 bases from V and 2 bases from J, the junction contained 11 bases not matched to a gene. The CDR3 covers 16 residues. Germline V lookup: CDR1 DFQATT, CDR2 SNEGSKA (reference sequence). CDR3 loop: CSASPLGTGGNTEAFF. The CDR3 DNA reads TGCAGTGCTAGCCCTTTAGGCACAGGGGGTAACACTGAAGCTTTCTTT.

The V call is TRBV20-1, the J call TRBJ1-2; 7 nucleotides line up with TRBD1. CDR1 DFQATT and CDR2 SNEGSKA come from the germline V gene (reference sequence). CDR3 length: 16 amino acids. Trimming cost V 0 bases and J 5 bases; bases outside gene matches: 12. CDR3 nucleotides: TGCAGTGCTAGAGATCCCAGACAGGGCCCCAAGTATGGCTACACCTTC. Translated, it gives CSARDPRQGPKYGYTF.

This clonotype has a single count. This chain joins TRBV11-3 and TRBJ2-5, with D possibly TRBD2 on 5 matching bases. CDR3 size: 13 residues. V lost 5 bases and J 7 bases, leaving 14 bases between the germline ends. The V gene's germline CDR1 is SGHNT and CDR2 YENEEA. The CDR3 reads CASSLLEWGTQYF. The CDR3 DNA is TGTGCCAGCAGCCTACTAGAATGGGGGACCCAGTACTTC.

The chain recombines TRBV4-1 with TRBJ1-3, with 8 bases that match TRBD1. The CDR3 has 17 amino acids. The germline V gene encodes CDR1 MGHRA and CDR2 YSYEKL. J gave up 4 bases and V 8 bases, and 16 bases lay outside the gene matches. CDR3 protein: CASRLGTGDLWGNTIYF. The CDR3 coding sequence is TGCGCCAGCCGCCTGGGGACAGGCGATCTCTGGGGAAACACCATATATTTT.

The V and J genes are TRBV6-5 and TRBJ1-1; D is unclear. The CDR3 runs 12 residues. Germline loops: CDR1 MNHEY, CDR2 SVGAGI. V lost 4 bases to trimming and J lost 5 bases, with 8 bases between them. CDR3 nucleotides: TGTGCCAGCAGTTCCCCTCCAACTGAAGCTTTCTTT. Its translation is CASSSPPTEAFF.

J is TRBJ1-1 and V is TRBV20-1; D uncertain. V was shortened by 6 bases and J by 1 base, with 12 bases between the two germline ends. The length of the CDR3 is 13 residues. Germline CDR1 reads DFQATT; CDR2 reads SNEGSKA (reference sequence). The CDR3 here is CSAVVSANTEAFF. The DNA for the CDR3 is TGCAGTGCCGTGGTTTCTGCGAACACTGAAGCTTTCTTT.